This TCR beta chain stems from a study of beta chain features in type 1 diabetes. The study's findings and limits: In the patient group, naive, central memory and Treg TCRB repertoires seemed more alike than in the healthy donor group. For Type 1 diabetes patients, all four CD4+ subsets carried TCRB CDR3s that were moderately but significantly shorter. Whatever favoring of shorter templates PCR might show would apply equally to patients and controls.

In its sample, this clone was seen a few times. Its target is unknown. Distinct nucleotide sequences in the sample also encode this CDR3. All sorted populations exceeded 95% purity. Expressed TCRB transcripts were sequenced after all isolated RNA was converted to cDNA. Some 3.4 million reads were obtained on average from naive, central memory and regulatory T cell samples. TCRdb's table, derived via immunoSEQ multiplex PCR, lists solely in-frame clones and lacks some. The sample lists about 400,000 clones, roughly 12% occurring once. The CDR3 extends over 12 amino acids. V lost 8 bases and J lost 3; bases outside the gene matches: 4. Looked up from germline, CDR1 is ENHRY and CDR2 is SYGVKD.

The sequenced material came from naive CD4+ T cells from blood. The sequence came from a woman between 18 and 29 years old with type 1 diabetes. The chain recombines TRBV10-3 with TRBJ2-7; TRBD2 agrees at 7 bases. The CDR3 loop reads CAISREDYEQYF. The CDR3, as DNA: TGTGCCATCTCCCGGGAGGACTACGAGCAGTACTTC.